The present entry profiles one TCR beta chain with its context. As yet, its antigen is unknown. Germline loops: CDR1 SEHNR, CDR2 FQNEAQ (reference sequence). With 0 bases clipped from V and 8 bases from J, the junction kept 2 bases outside the gene matches. The CDR3 has 16 amino acids. Profiling relied on immunoSEQ multiplex PCR, and the TCRdb table lists in-frame clones only, not all of them. In the table there are around 200,000 clones, over 85% of which are singletons. This sample is drawn from a study of T cell responses to AZD1222 COVID-19 vaccine. Findings and limits, study-wide: Seropositive AZD1222 recipients at baseline numbered only five or six. Researchers report vaccine-associated CD4 TCRs spanning spike, with dominance at 160-218 and 743-854.

The chain employs TRBV7-9 and TRBJ2-1; TRBD2 agrees at 15 bases. The material sequenced was peripheral blood, taken on day 0 of AZD1222 vaccination. The clonotype was recovered from an adult in good health. CDR3 sequence: CASSLAGLAGGYEQFF. The DNA of the CDR3 is TGTGCCAGCAGCTTAGCCGGACTAGCGGGAGGGTATGAGCAGTTCTTC.